Listed here is a single T cell receptor (beta chain). Its antigen is unidentified. V shed 5 bases and J 4 bases; nucleotides not matched to a gene: 7. This CDR3 has 14 amino acids. Germline V gene lookup returns CDR1 SQVTM and CDR2 ANQGSEA. Data came from immunoSEQ multiplex PCR; TCRdb stores just in-frame clones and leaves some out. The table has tens of thousands of clones, around 92% seen once. These data belong to a study of OX40 agonist ivuxolimab in advanced cancers. Study as a whole: Enrollees could have had prior anti-PD-1, anti-PD-L1 or anti-CTLA-4 therapy, which approximately 40% had received.

Whole-study results and caveats: Specificity for antigen went undetermined in the expanded peripheral T cells.

V gene TRBV29-1 combines with J gene TRBJ2-1; 8 nucleotides line up with TRBD2. This specimen consisted of CD4+ or CD8+ T cells sorted from blood, obtained in a trial of the OX40 agonist ivuxolimab. This TCR came from an adult with an advanced solid tumor such as melanoma, head and neck, liver or kidney cancer. In DNA form, the CDR3 reads TGCAGCGTTAGGGGAGCGGGAGTGTACAATGAGCAGTTCTTC. This translates into CSVRGAGVYNEQFF.